This T cell receptor (beta chain) was found in a study of tumor-infiltrating lymphocytes in primary liver carcinoma. Study-wide context: The patients comprised men and women between the ages of 30 and 69 years. Productive TCRbeta reads per sample were roughly 3.5 to 7.13 million, not differing by tissue. Overall study findings and caveats: The study used bulk unsorted samples and so did not compare CD4+ and CD8+ repertoires. Tumors carried a top-250-clone fraction significantly exceeding that of blood (p = 0.039).

With 500 ng total RNA as template and a constant-region primer, TCR beta cDNA was made. Modified slightly, ARM-PCR produced TCR beta libraries over three nested multiplex PCR rounds. The first two PCR rounds used TRBV1-TRBV30 primers with a Cbeta primer, about 9 cycles each. Using its own MiXCR run on the multiplex PCR reads, TCRdb lists one record per CDR3 protein. The data show about 320,000 distinct CDR3 sequences, more than 55% seen once. V lost 0 bases, J lost 5 bases, and 8 bases lay in between. Germline V gene data show CDR1 as SGHRS and CDR2 as YFSETQ. The CDR3 has 14 amino acids. Blood RNA was derived from unsorted whole blood, and germline DNA was extracted too. About this clonotype itself: Its antigen is as yet unknown.

V usage is TRBV5-1 and J usage is TRBJ1-4; D gene ambiguous. Sequenced input: peripheral blood. The receptor was isolated from a man in his forties with primary liver carcinoma and hepatitis B virus infection. The CDR3 loop is CASSLGAGNEKLFF. The CDR3 DNA reads as TGCGCCAGCAGCTTGGGGGCAGGAAATGAAAAACTGTTTTTT.